The present T cell receptor beta chain was sequenced within a study of OX40 agonist ivuxolimab in advanced cancers. Context from the whole study: Ivuxolimab was an agonistic, fully human IgG2 monoclonal antibody directed against OX40 (CD134), a costimulatory receptor. A male proportion of about 79% and a mean age of roughly 55 years, ranging from 23 to 79, were recorded for the dose-escalation cohort. The purpose of peripheral TCRbeta sequencing was to test whether ivuxolimab changed TCR sequence diversity and led to clonal T-cell expansion. Of the roughly 50 dose-escalation patients, hepatocellular carcinoma was present in approximately 20, melanoma in approximately 15, renal cell carcinoma in 9 and head and neck cancer in 9. The paper describes the monotherapy dose-escalation part (N = 52 patients) of the phase I trial of ivuxolimab. Partial responses were achieved by three dose-escalation patients, of whom one had hepatocellular carcinoma and two had cutaneous melanoma. Patients were allowed to have had prior anti-PD-1, anti-PD-L1 or anti-CTLA-4 therapy, and approximately 39% of the dose-escalation patients had been treated with checkpoint inhibitors. Intravenous ivuxolimab was administered to patients every 2 weeks at six dose levels: 0.01, 0.1, 0.3, 1.5, 3 and 10 mg/kg.

Study-wide findings and limitations: Antigen specificity was not determined for the clonally expanded peripheral T cells. After ivuxolimab, more expanded clones were found on average in CD8+ T cells than in CD4+ T cells. Low levels of normalized T-cell clonal expansion were also seen in some patients who did not respond. Partial responders in the 0.1-3.0 mg/kg groups had among the lowest normalized peripheral clonal expansion, especially among CD8+ T cells. At doses of 0.1 to 3.0 mg/kg, clonal expansion of both CD4+ and CD8+ blood T cells was observed from baseline to week 6.

Clipping removes 1 base from V and 2 bases from J, with 2 as the unmatched junction base count. The germline V gene supplies CDR1 SGHTA and CDR2 FQGNSA. Spanning cysteine to phenylalanine, the CDR3 consists of 15 amino acids. Of the read, only the CDR3 DNA is kept; its 45 bases are in frame from base 1. About this clone: Its antigen is not yet known. Base quality data are lacking; no much larger clone is found one base away.

Genomic DNA was isolated from the sorted cells so that the TCRbeta CDR3 region could be sequenced. TCRbeta CDR3 regions were sequenced using the immunoSEQ Assay. TCRdb's version of the immuneACCESS table is confined to in-frame rearrangements and falls short of the full clone set. An unresolved V gene accounts for under half of the shortfall where checked; the remainder is of unknown origin. In all, the sample holds about 70,000 clones, and over 75% of those were seen once. 0.5% to 0.55% of the sample comes from the top ten. The trial excluded patients who had a history of autoimmune disease or who were on systemic immunosuppression. In every dose cohort, peripheral blood was drawn for TCR sequencing at baseline, cycle 4 day 1, and cycle 7 day 1. The samples were taken from a phase I, first-in-human, multicenter, open-label dose-escalation trial of ivuxolimab. Adults with locally advanced or metastatic melanoma, renal cell, hepatocellular, or head and neck squamous cell carcinoma were enrolled in the trial. CD4+ and CD8+ T cells were sorted separately from peripheral blood before TCR sequencing.

The rearrangement combines TRBV7-2 with TRBJ2-3; 8 central bases correspond to TRBD2. The material was CD4+ or CD8+ T cells sorted from blood, obtained in a trial of the OX40 agonist ivuxolimab. The sequence was obtained from an adult with an advanced solid tumor such as melanoma, head and neck, liver or kidney cancer. The CDR3 sequence is CASSLGGGYTDTQYF. The nucleotide sequence reads TGTGCCAGCAGCTTAGGCGGGGGGTACACAGATACGCAGTATTTT.